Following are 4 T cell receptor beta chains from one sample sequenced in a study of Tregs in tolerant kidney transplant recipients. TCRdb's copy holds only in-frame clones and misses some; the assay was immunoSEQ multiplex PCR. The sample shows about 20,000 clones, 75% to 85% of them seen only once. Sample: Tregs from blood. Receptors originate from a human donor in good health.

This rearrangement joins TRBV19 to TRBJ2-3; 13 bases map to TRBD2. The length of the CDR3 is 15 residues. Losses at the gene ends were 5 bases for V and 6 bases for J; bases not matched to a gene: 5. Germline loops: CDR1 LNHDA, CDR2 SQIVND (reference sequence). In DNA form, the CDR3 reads TGTGCCAGTAGTCGACTAGCGGGAGGTCTCGATACGCAGTATTTT. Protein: CASSRLAGGLDTQYF. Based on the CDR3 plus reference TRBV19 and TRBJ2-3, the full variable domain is DGGITQSPKYLFRKEGQNVTLSCEQNLNHDAMYWYRQDPGQGLRLIYYSQIVNDFQKGDIAEGYSVSREKKESFPLTVTSAQKNPTAFYLCASSRLAGGLDTQYFGPGTRLTVL.

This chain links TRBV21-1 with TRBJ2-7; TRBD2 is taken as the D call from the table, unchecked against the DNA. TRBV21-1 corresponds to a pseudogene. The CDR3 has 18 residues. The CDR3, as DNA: TGTGCCAGCAGCAAAGCCCTCAAGCCTAGCGGGAGTTCCTACGAGCAGTACTTC. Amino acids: CASSKALKPSGSSYEQYF.

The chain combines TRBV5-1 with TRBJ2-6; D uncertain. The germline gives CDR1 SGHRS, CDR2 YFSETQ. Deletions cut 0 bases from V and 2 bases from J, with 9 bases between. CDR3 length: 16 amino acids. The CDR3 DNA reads TGCGCCAGCAGCTTGGAATGGCCCCCTGGGGCCAACGTCCTGACTTTC. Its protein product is CASSLEWPPGANVLTF.

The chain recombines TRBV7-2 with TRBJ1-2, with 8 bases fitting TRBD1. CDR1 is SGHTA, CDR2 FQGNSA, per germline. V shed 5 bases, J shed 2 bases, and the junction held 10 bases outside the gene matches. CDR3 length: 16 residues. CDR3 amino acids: CASSRGGTGSNYGYTF. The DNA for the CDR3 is TGTGCCAGCAGCCGAGGGGGGACAGGCTCCAACTATGGCTACACCTTC.